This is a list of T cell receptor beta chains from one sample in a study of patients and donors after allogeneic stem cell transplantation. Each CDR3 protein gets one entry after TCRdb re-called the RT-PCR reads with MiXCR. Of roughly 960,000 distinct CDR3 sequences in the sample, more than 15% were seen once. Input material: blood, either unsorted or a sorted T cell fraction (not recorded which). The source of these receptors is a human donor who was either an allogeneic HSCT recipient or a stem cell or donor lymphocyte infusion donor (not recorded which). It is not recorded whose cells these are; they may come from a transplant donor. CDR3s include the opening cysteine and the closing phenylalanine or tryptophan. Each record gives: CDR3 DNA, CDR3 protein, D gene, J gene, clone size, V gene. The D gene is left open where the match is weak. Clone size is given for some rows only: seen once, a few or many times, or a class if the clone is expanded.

CDR3 DNA: TGTGCCAGCAGTCCCGGGACTGAACTTAGCAATCAGCCCCAGCATTTT
CDR3 protein: CASSPGTELSNQPQHF
D gene: NA
J gene: TRBJ1-5
clone size: few
V gene: TRBV12-3/TRBV12-4

CDR3 DNA: TGCGCCAGCAGCTTATCGGGGTCGTCTGAAGCTTTCTTT
CDR3 protein: CASSLSGSSEAFF
D gene: NA
J gene: TRBJ1-1
clone size: few
V gene: TRBV5-1

CDR3 DNA: TGTGCCTGGAGCCACCTGGGGCCCCCCTACAATGAGCAGTTCTTC
CDR3 protein: CAWSHLGPPYNEQFF
D gene: NA
J gene: TRBJ2-1
clone size: NA
V gene: TRBV30

CDR3 DNA: TGCAGTGCTAGATTACCGGGGCCTGAGGAGACCCAGTACTTC
CDR3 protein: CSARLPGPEETQYF
D gene: NA
J gene: TRBJ2-5
clone size: few
V gene: TRBV20-1

CDR3 DNA: TGTGCCAGCAGCTCCCCAGGGGGGGGAGCGAATCAGCCCCAGCATTTT
CDR3 protein: CASSSPGGGANQPQHF
D gene: TRBD1
J gene: TRBJ1-5
clone size: NA
V gene: TRBV7-8

CDR3 DNA: TGCGCCAGCAGCACGGGGACAGGGGAGGAAAAACTGTTTTTT
CDR3 protein: CASSTGTGEEKLFF
D gene: TRBD1
J gene: TRBJ1-4
clone size: few
V gene: TRBV5-1

CDR3 DNA: TGCAGTGCTCGCCTAGACAGGGTGAGGTCACCCCTCCACTTT
CDR3 protein: CSARLDRVRSPLHF
D gene: TRBD1
J gene: TRBJ1-6
clone size: NA
V gene: TRBV20-1

CDR3 DNA: TGTGCCAGCAGGCTGGGCGGTAATGAAAAACTGTTTTTT
CDR3 protein: CASRLGGNEKLFF
D gene: NA
J gene: TRBJ1-4
clone size: NA
V gene: TRBV28

CDR3 DNA: TGTGCCAGCAGCTTTGCTAGCGGGGGTCTAGAGACCCAGTACTTC
CDR3 protein: CASSFASGGLETQYF
D gene: TRBD2
J gene: TRBJ2-5
clone size: NA
V gene: TRBV11-2

CDR3 DNA: TGTGCCAGCAGTTCCGGACAGTGGGAGACCCAGTACTTC
CDR3 protein: CASSSGQWETQYF
D gene: NA
J gene: TRBJ2-5
clone size: few
V gene: TRBV12-3/TRBV12-4

CDR3 DNA: TGCAGTGCACCAAGACTAGCGGGAGAGGGGGAGCAGTACTTC
CDR3 protein: CSAPRLAGEGEQYF
D gene: TRBD2
J gene: TRBJ2-7
clone size: few
V gene: TRBV20-1

CDR3 DNA: TGCGCCAGCAGCCCCCTAGGACAGGCGGGGGACCAGCCCCAGCATTTT
CDR3 protein: CASSPLGQAGDQPQHF
D gene: TRBD1
J gene: TRBJ1-5
clone size: NA
V gene: TRBV4-1

CDR3 DNA: TGTGCCAGCAGTCGGAGAGGGGGCTCAGAAGCTTTCTTT
CDR3 protein: CASSRRGGSEAFF
D gene: TRBD1
J gene: TRBJ1-1
clone size: many
V gene: TRBV12-3/TRBV12-4

CDR3 DNA: TGTGCCAGCAGCCTCCGGGGACTAGCGGGGGGGCCCTCCGGGGAGCTGTTTTTT
CDR3 protein: CASSLRGLAGGPSGELFF
D gene: TRBD2
J gene: TRBJ2-2
clone size: NA
V gene: TRBV12-3/TRBV12-4

CDR3 DNA: TGTGCCAGCTCACCCTCCGGGACAGGGAACTATGGCTACACCTTC
CDR3 protein: CASSPSGTGNYGYTF
D gene: TRBD1
J gene: TRBJ1-2
clone size: few
V gene: TRBV18

CDR3 DNA: TGTGCCAGCAGCGCACAAGTTCCCACCGGGGAGCTGTTTTTT
CDR3 protein: CASSAQVPTGELFF
D gene: NA
J gene: TRBJ2-2
clone size: NA
V gene: TRBV7-6

CDR3 DNA: TGTGCCAGCAGCCCTCTGGGACAGCCGAACACCGGGGAGCTGTTTTTT
CDR3 protein: CASSPLGQPNTGELFF
D gene: TRBD1
J gene: TRBJ2-2
clone size: NA
V gene: TRBV9

CDR3 DNA: TGTGCCAGCAGCCTGGGGAGGGGGCGCGACAGAGGAACTAATGAAAAACTGTTTTTT
CDR3 protein: CASSLGRGRDRGTNEKLFF
D gene: TRBD1
J gene: TRBJ1-4
clone size: NA
V gene: TRBV7-3

CDR3 DNA: TGTGCCAGCAGCCTCTCGGACGAAAACTATGGCTACACCTTC
CDR3 protein: CASSLSDENYGYTF
D gene: NA
J gene: TRBJ1-2
clone size: NA
V gene: TRBV11-1

CDR3 DNA: TGTGCCAGCAGCCCCTACCCCACAGGGCAAGGCGGGGAGCTGTTTTTT
CDR3 protein: CASSPYPTGQGGELFF
D gene: NA
J gene: TRBJ2-2
clone size: NA
V gene: TRBV7-6

CDR3 DNA: TGTGCCAGCAGTGAATATCGGGGGCAGTTCCAAGAGACCCAGTACTTC
CDR3 protein: CASSEYRGQFQETQYF
D gene: NA
J gene: TRBJ2-5
clone size: NA
V gene: TRBV25-1

CDR3 DNA: TGTGCCAGCAGTTTAAGTAGGTCTAGCGAAGAGACCCAGTACTTC
CDR3 protein: CASSLSRSSEETQYF
D gene: NA
J gene: TRBJ2-5
clone size: many
V gene: TRBV12-3/TRBV12-4

CDR3 DNA: TGTGCCAGCAGCTTGGGTCCGCGAGCTCCTCAAGAGACCCAGTACTTC
CDR3 protein: CASSLGPRAPQETQYF
D gene: NA
J gene: TRBJ2-5
clone size: few
V gene: TRBV5-6

CDR3 DNA: TGTGCCAGCAGCCGGAGCCCTAGCTCCTACAATGAGCAGTTCTTC
CDR3 protein: CASSRSPSSYNEQFF
D gene: NA
J gene: TRBJ2-1
clone size: NA
V gene: TRBV11-3

CDR3 DNA: TGTGCCACCAGTGATTTGATGGGAAACGAGCAGTACTTC
CDR3 protein: CATSDLMGNEQYF
D gene: NA
J gene: TRBJ2-7
clone size: NA
V gene: TRBV24-1

CDR3 DNA: TGTGCCAGCAGTTTATTTGGACTAGCGGGAGTGGGAGGTGAGCAGTTCTTC
CDR3 protein: CASSLFGLAGVGGEQFF
D gene: TRBD2
J gene: TRBJ2-1
clone size: NA
V gene: TRBV27

CDR3 DNA: TGCAGTGCTGCCCTGTCACAGGGGGCCGATAATTCACCCCTCCACTTT
CDR3 protein: CSAALSQGADNSPLHF
D gene: TRBD1
J gene: TRBJ1-6
clone size: few
V gene: TRBV20-1

CDR3 DNA: TGTGCCAGCAGATATGGTCTAGCGGGAGGCTACGAGCAGTACTTC
CDR3 protein: CASRYGLAGGYEQYF
D gene: TRBD2
J gene: TRBJ2-7
clone size: few
V gene: TRBV12-3/TRBV12-4

CDR3 DNA: TGCAGTGCTAGAGATCACAGGGGCTATGGCTACACCTTC
CDR3 protein: CSARDHRGYGYTF
D gene: TRBD1
J gene: TRBJ1-2
clone size: NA
V gene: TRBV20-1

CDR3 DNA: TGTGCCAGCAGCCTGGGGCGCAGCCTTTACGAGCAGTACTTC
CDR3 protein: CASSLGRSLYEQYF
D gene: NA
J gene: TRBJ2-7
clone size: NA
V gene: TRBV5-6

CDR3 DNA: TGTGCCAGCTCACCGCGGGACAGGGGAAGTTATGGCTACACCTTC
CDR3 protein: CASSPRDRGSYGYTF
D gene: TRBD1
J gene: TRBJ1-2
clone size: few
V gene: TRBV18

CDR3 DNA: TGCGCCAGCAGCTTGCACCCGGGACAGGGAGTATCCTACGAAAAACTGTTTTTT
CDR3 protein: CASSLHPGQGVSYEKLFF
D gene: TRBD1
J gene: TRBJ1-4
clone size: few
V gene: TRBV5-1

CDR3 DNA: TGCGCCAGCAGCTTGGAATCGGGAAACACCATATATTTT
CDR3 protein: CASSLESGNTIYF
D gene: NA
J gene: TRBJ1-3
clone size: many
V gene: TRBV5-1

CDR3 DNA: TGTGCCAGCAGCTTAGGGTACCGGACAGGGAACACCGGGGAGCTGTTTTTT
CDR3 protein: CASSLGYRTGNTGELFF
D gene: TRBD1
J gene: TRBJ2-2
clone size: NA
V gene: TRBV7-9

CDR3 DNA: TGTGCCGTAACCTTTGACTTACTAGCGGGGAAGGGAGATACGCAGTATTTT
CDR3 protein: CAVTFDLLAGKGDTQYF
D gene: TRBD2
J gene: TRBJ2-3
clone size: NA
V gene: TRBV10-3

CDR3 DNA: TGCAGTGCTACCTCTGCGGCTAGCGGGAGTTCCTACAATGAGCAGTTCTTC
CDR3 protein: CSATSAASGSSYNEQFF
D gene: TRBD2
J gene: TRBJ2-1
clone size: NA
V gene: TRBV20-1

CDR3 DNA: TGTGCCAGCAGCGTTCTTCCCAGCTCCTACAATGAGCAGTTCTTC
CDR3 protein: CASSVLPSSYNEQFF
D gene: NA
J gene: TRBJ2-1
clone size: many
V gene: TRBV9

CDR3 DNA: TGTGCCAGCAGTCTCGAGCTGGAGAGACTAGGAGAGACCCAGTACTTC
CDR3 protein: CASSLELERLGETQYF
D gene: NA
J gene: TRBJ2-5
clone size: NA
V gene: TRBV2

CDR3 DNA: TGTGCCAGCAGACGGAACGGTTCTGAAAACACCATATATTTT
CDR3 protein: CASRRNGSENTIYF
D gene: NA
J gene: TRBJ1-3
clone size: NA
V gene: TRBV6-1

CDR3 DNA: TGTGCCAGTAGTTCCTACACTCGACAGAAAAATCAGCCCCAGCATTTT
CDR3 protein: CASSSYTRQKNQPQHF
D gene: NA
J gene: TRBJ1-5
clone size: few
V gene: TRBV19

CDR3 DNA: TGCGCCAGCAGCTTTATAGGGGCCGCCTCTGGGGCCAACGTCCTGACTTTC
CDR3 protein: CASSFIGAASGANVLTF
D gene: NA
J gene: TRBJ2-6
clone size: NA
V gene: TRBV5-1

CDR3 DNA: TGTGCCAGCAGCCAAGGAACAGGGACAACTAATGAAAAACTGTTTTTT
CDR3 protein: CASSQGTGTTNEKLFF
D gene: NA
J gene: TRBJ1-4
clone size: NA
V gene: TRBV3-1

CDR3 DNA: TGTGCCAGCAGCCTAACTAGGGGGCAGAAACTTACCCAGTACTTC
CDR3 protein: CASSLTRGQKLTQYF
D gene: TRBD1
J gene: TRBJ2-5
clone size: many
V gene: TRBV12-3/TRBV12-4

CDR3 DNA: TGCAGTGCTAGACAGAATGAAAAACTGTTTTTT
CDR3 protein: CSARQNEKLFF
D gene: NA
J gene: TRBJ1-4
clone size: few
V gene: TRBV20-1